These 14 T cell receptor beta chains were all obtained from the same sample, sequenced in a study of blood T cell repertoires in COVID-19. TCRdb's table, derived via immunoSEQ multiplex PCR, lists solely in-frame clones and lacks some. Among 400,000 to 500,000 clones, more than 70% were seen once, and the ten largest hold approximately 1.3%. Sequencing was done on a sample of PBMCs or T cells enriched from blood (not recorded which). These receptors all come from a young woman who had been exposed to COVID-19.

V usage is TRBV28 and J usage is TRBJ2-7, with 14 bases lining up with TRBD2. V was clipped by 4 bases and J by 4 bases; unmatched bases: 0. Germline lookup yields CDR1 MDHEN and CDR2 SYDVKM. CDR3 length equals 14 residues. The CDR3 DNA reads as TGTGCCAGCAGTTGGACTAGCGGGGGGTACGAGCAGTACTTC. Encoded protein: CASSWTSGGYEQYF.

The gene calls are TRBV28 and TRBJ1-4; D is undetermined. The CDR3 has 15 residues. Germline V gene lookup returns CDR1 MDHEN and CDR2 SYDVKM. V was clipped by 4 bases and J by 7 bases, with 16 bases between them. The CDR3 spells CASSSTLGRSEKLFF. CDR3 nucleotides: TGTGCCAGCAGTTCTACGCTGGGGAGGAGTGAAAAACTGTTTTTT.

The V gene is TRBV3-1 (or the pseudogene TRBV3-2), the J gene TRBJ2-1; TRBD2 is a possible D gene (5 bases). CDR1 is LGHDT, CDR2 YNNKEL, per germline (reference sequence). The CDR3 is 14 amino acids. The V end was cut by 4 bases, the J end by 8 bases, with 15 bases between. Written as DNA, the CDR3 is TGTGCCAGCAGCCCCCACCCGGGGTACCATGAGCAGTTCTTC. It translates to CASSPHPGYHEQFF.

The rearrangement joins TRBV6-4 to TRBJ2-3; weak D call: TRBD2 (6 bases). The CDR3 is 16 amino acids. V lost 0 bases and J lost 2, with 12 bases in between. Germline loops: CDR1 MRHNA, CDR2 SNTAGT. The CDR3 region is CASSDSGGGDTDTQYF. DNA for the CDR3: TGTGCCAGCAGTGACTCGGGCGGAGGGGACACAGATACGCAGTATTTT.

The chain carries TRBV28 and TRBJ2-7; 7 nucleotides agree with TRBD1. In germline, CDR1 is MDHEN, CDR2 SYDVKM. Trimming removed 5 bases from V and 4 bases from J; junction bases left unmatched: 11. The CDR3 extends over 15 amino acids. The CDR3 loop reads CASSHQGQIIYEQYF. CDR3 sequence (DNA): TGTGCCAGCAGTCATCAGGGACAGATTATTTACGAGCAGTACTTC.

The chain uses TRBV6-5 and TRBJ1-1, with D tentatively TRBD1 (5 bases). V was pared by 1 base and J by 12 bases, with 15 bases between. There are 13 residues in the CDR3. Per the germline V gene, CDR1 is MNHEY and CDR2 is SVGAGI. The CDR3 region is CASSYYGTRETFF. The CDR3 coding sequence is TGTGCCAGCAGTTACTATGGGACGCGGGAAACTTTCTTT.

The chain is built from TRBV10-3 and TRBJ1-1; TRBD1 is a possible D gene (5 bases). The CDR3 length is 13 residues. V was cut by 4 bases and J by 4 bases, with 10 bases left in between. Germline assignment: CDR1 ENHRY and CDR2 SYGVKD. This CDR3 reads CAISAGTGTEAFF. In DNA form, the CDR3 reads TGTGCCATCAGTGCAGGGACTGGCACTGAAGCTTTCTTT.

The J gene is TRBJ2-7, the V gene TRBV4-3; perhaps TRBD2 as D (5 bases). The CDR3 length is 13 residues. Germline V gene sequence: CDR1 LGHNA, CDR2 YSLEER. Trimming took off 0 bases at V and 3 bases at J, with 6 bases between the two ends. This CDR3 is CASSQEGDYEQYF. In DNA, the CDR3 is TGCGCCAGCAGCCAAGAGGGAGACTACGAGCAGTACTTC.

A word on this clone: At one of its ends the junction is not consistent with the germline gene, which may arise from a read error. The chain recombines TRBV5-1 with TRBJ2-3; 7 nucleotides match TRBD1. Looked up from germline, CDR1 is SGHRS and CDR2 is YFSETQ. The CDR3 is 14 residues long. CDR3 region: CASRTGAGTDTQYF. The CDR3 DNA reads as TGCGCTAGCAGAACAGGGGCGGGCACAGATACGCAGTATTTT.

The rearrangement uses TRBV7-8 and TRBJ2-4, with D perhaps TRBD1 (6 bases). CDR1 SGHVS and CDR2 FQNEAQ come from the germline V gene. The CDR3 consists of 21 residues. Trimming took off 4 bases at V and 0 bases at J, with 28 bases between the two ends. This chain's CDR3 is CASSWEDSGLRGGIAKNIQYF. Written as DNA, the CDR3 is TGTGCCAGCAGCTGGGAAGACTCGGGCCTTAGAGGGGGAATAGCCAAAAACATTCAGTACTTC.

The chain joins TRBV10-3 to TRBJ1-5; TRBD1 matches 7 bases. The V gene end was trimmed by 3 bases and the J gene end by 1 base; junction bases not matched to a gene: 6. Germline V gives CDR1 ENHRY, CDR2 SYGVKD. The CDR3 is 16 residues long. The CDR3 DNA follows: TGTGCCATCAGTGAAGAAGGGGGCGGAAGCAATCAGCCCCAGCATTTT. Protein product: CAISEEGGGSNQPQHF.

The chain is built from TRBV18 and TRBJ2-7; 10 bases line up with TRBD2. The CDR3 sequence is 18 residues long. Germline CDR1 reads KGHSH; CDR2 reads LQKENI. Trimming at V came to 2 bases and at J to 3 bases, leaving 13 bases not matched to a gene. The CDR3: CASSPGTSVWLNIYEQYF. In DNA form, the CDR3 reads TGTGCCAGCTCACCAGGGACTAGCGTTTGGTTGAATATCTACGAGCAGTACTTC.

V is TRBV12-5 and J is TRBJ2-2, with D maybe TRBD1 (6 bases). CDR3 length: 17 amino acids. Trimming cost V 2 bases and J 8 bases, with 21 bases left between them. CDR1 and CDR2 (germline): LGHNT, FRNRAP. CDR3: CASGLSWDMGVAGELFF. In nucleotides, the CDR3 is TGTGCTAGTGGTTTGAGCTGGGACATGGGGGTGGCGGGGGAGCTGTTTTTT.

The chain uses TRBV19 and TRBJ1-4, with D perhaps TRBD1 (6 bases). Trimming took 6 bases from V and 6 from J, leaving 14 bases between them. The CDR3 length is 14 residues. The V gene's germline CDR1 is LNHDA and CDR2 SQIVND (reference sequence). The CDR3 sequence is CASRSGGADEKLFF. DNA for the CDR3: TGTGCCAGTAGGAGTGGGGGGGCGGATGAAAAACTGTTTTTT.